This TCR beta chain originates from a study of T-cell reconstitution after alpha-beta-depleted transplantation in children (TCRdb year 2016). Background for the entire study: Using TCR repertoire profiling, the study followed T-cell immune reconstitution in a quantitative way in children after TCRalphabeta/CD19-depleted allogeneic hematopoietic cell transplantation. General study outcomes and caveats: The high TCRbeta diversity at day 60 in some patients was ascribed to recipient T cells and intrathymic progenitors that had survived conditioning. Apparently early alphabetaT-cell count recovery about two months after transplant reportedly relied on only several hundred rapidly expanded clones derived from non-depleted graft cells. Over the following months the frequencies of hyperexpanded clones went down, and after one year T-cell counts and TCRbeta diversity were mostly credited to newly produced T cells.

Library preparation was by PCR. Sequencing was performed on an Illumina HiSeq 2500. TCR library preparation used molecular barcoding, with unique molecular identifiers applied to normalize quantification of the TCRbeta repertoire. In-frame beta chains were kept once TCRdb had trimmed the public reads at Q25 with fastp and called clones with MiXCR. Rows are unified per CDR3 protein, each entry keeping the most common DNA and genes. This sample is represented by over 90,000 distinct CDR3 sequences; roughly 7.2% of them were singletons. Around 15% of the sample comes from the top ten. Explained via the paper, the treatment or condition label denotes: allogeneic hematopoietic cell transplantation with graft depleted of TCRalphabeta T cells and CD19 B cells. The transplant recipients were children given TCRalphabeta/CD19-depleted allogeneic hematopoietic cell grafts. About this clonotype itself: The target of this receptor is not known. No base quality information exists; no much larger clone differs at one position.

Trimming costs V 4 bases and J 4 bases, and their ends lie 7 bases apart. The CDR3 contains 12 residues, cysteine and phenylalanine counted. The entry retains the CDR3 DNA only, 36 bases that are in frame from base 1. CDR1 and CDR2 were assigned from the germline V gene as MNHEY and SVGAGI. The sequence was obtained from a boy aged 2-9 years with acute lymphoblastic leukemia, due to receive a stem cell transplant. Recombination joined TRBV6-5 with TRBJ2-5; too little of a D gene remains to name it. This material consisted of PBMCs, taken before TCRalphabeta/CD19-depleted stem cell transplant. CDR3 loop: CASSSAGETQYF. The nucleotide sequence reads TGTGCCAGCAGTTCCGCCGGAGAGACCCAGTACTTC.